Sequencing of this T cell receptor (beta chain) was carried out in a study of cytomegalovirus exposure and HLA in healthy donors. Germline values: CDR1 PRHDT, CDR2 FYEKMQ (reference sequence). This CDR3 region has 16 residues. PCR primers comprised 60 Vbeta and 13 Jbeta primers. Here immunoSEQ multiplex PCR was the method, and the copy in TCRdb shows in-frame clones only, minus some. Seen here are about 200,000 clones, 78% observed once, and the top ten hold over 3.5%. On this clone itself: Antigen: not known.

General study findings and limits: In a later analysis, HLA-C alleles had the fewest associated TCRs, DRB1 alleles the most. Per a later analysis, HLA-associated TCR beta chains showed more clonal expansion than other, equally common TCR beta chains. The study carried out a later analysis of TCR beta sequences. It associated 16,951 of them with specific HLA alleles at a false discovery rate of 0.05.

Those who donated were healthy bone marrow donors. This clonotype was sampled from a male donor in good health and CMV-seronegative. This chain connects TRBV13 to TRBJ2-5; 9 bases align to TRBD1. The J call may be faulty, since TRBJ2-7 better matches the DNA end. Input material: PBMCs. CDR3 coding DNA: TGTGCCAGCAGCTTGGCTACAGGGGGCGCTTCTTCCGAGCAGTACTTC. Protein product: CASSLATGGASSEQYF.